These 21 T cell receptor gamma chains share one sample of origin, sequenced in a study of Vδ1+ human thymocytes. Study findings and constraints: Thymic TRG and TRD repertoires appeared highly polyclonal, with Gaussian CDR3 length distributions.

The template was reverse-transcribed extracted RNA. The CDR3 regions were amplified by multiplex PCR from V-gene primers to a constant-region primer. TCRdb reanalysed the multiplex PCR reads via CATT. The repertoire holds 36,000 or so gamma-chain clones, with roughly a fifth as singletons. These receptors have no known antigen. Source material: Vdelta1+ gamma-delta thymocytes from the thymus. Described subset: FACS-sorted CD3+ TCRalphabeta- TCRVdelta1+ TCRVdelta2- thymocytes. These receptors were collected from a girl under three years old who had congenital heart surgery.

By frequency in the sample, this clone is medium-sized. Other DNA sequences in this specimen translate into the identical CDR3. The gene calls are TRGV9 and TRGJ1 or TRGJ2. Per germline, CDR1 GITISATS and CDR2 ISYDGTV (reference sequence). V was clipped by 0 bases and J by 10 bases; unmatched bases: 0. The CDR3 consists of 10 residues. The CDR3 DNA follows: TGTGCCTTGTGGGAGGTGAAGAAACTCTTT. Protein product: CALWEVKKLF.

The chain recombines TRGV9 with TRGJP2. CDR1 is GITISATS, CDR2 ISYDGTV, per germline (reference sequence). V was pared by 4 bases and J by 5 bases, with 7 bases of the junction left unmatched. The CDR3 length is 14 residues. CDR3 nucleotides: TGTGCCTTGTGGGACCTGGAGAGTGATTGGATCAAGACGTTT. Translation gives CALWDLESDWIKTF.

This clone was observed a few times. The chain carries TRGV4 and TRGJ1 or TRGJ2. V lost 4 bases to trimming and J lost 12 bases; unmatched junction nucleotides: 6. CDR3 length equals 10 residues. The germline gives CDR1 EGSTGY, CDR2 YDSYTSSV. The CDR3 DNA reads as TGTGCCACCTGGGAGGGCGGGAAACTCTTT. The encoded protein is CATWEGGKLF.

As concerns this clone: The same CDR3 can be traced to other DNA sequences in this sample. The chain employs TRGV2 and TRGJ1 or TRGJ2. The CDR3 has 14 residues. V lost 0 bases, J lost 3 bases, and 5 bases stayed unmatched. Per germline, CDR1 EGSNGY and CDR2 YDSYNSKV. Here the CDR3 reads CATWDGQGYYKKLF. CDR3 nucleotide sequence: TGTGCCACCTGGGACGGGCAAGGTTATTATAAGAAACTCTTT.

This clone was detected only a few times. J is TRGJ1 or TRGJ2 and V is TRGV8. The CDR3 runs to 12 residues. The V gene's germline CDR1 is VENAVY and CDR2 YDSYNSRV. V gave up 6 bases and J gave up 11 bases; unmatched junction bases: 13. DNA of the CDR3: TGTGCCACCTGGACCAGGTGGGACGAGAAACTCTTT. The encoded protein is CATWTRWDEKLF.

This chain connects TRGV4 to TRGJ1 or TRGJ2. CDR3 size: 17 residues. With 0 bases clipped from V and 3 bases from J, the junction kept 14 bases outside the gene matches. CDR1 is EGSTGY and CDR2 is YDSYTSSV in the germline V gene. CDR3 nucleotides: TGTGCCACCTGGGATGGGCAATTACCGACCCCTTATTATAAGAAACTCTTT. Amino acids: CATWDGQLPTPYYKKLF.

This clone was counted between two and nine times. V and J are TRGV2 and TRGJ1 or TRGJ2. V trimming: 0 bases; J trimming: 0 bases; junction bases outside the gene matches: 11. The CDR3 has 17 amino acids. CDR1 is EGSNGY, CDR2 YDSYNSKV, per germline. CDR3: CATWDGLPGRNYYKKLF. CDR3 sequence (DNA): TGTGCCACCTGGGACGGGCTCCCCGGAAGGAATTATTATAAGAAACTCTTT.

The chain recombines TRGV9 with TRGJ1 or TRGJ2. Germline V gene lookup returns CDR1 GITISATS and CDR2 ISYDGTV (reference sequence). The CDR3 covers 14 residues. J gave up 6 bases and V 3 bases, and 11 bases lay outside the gene matches. CDR3 residues: CALWEPENGYKKLF. The CDR3 region has the DNA TGTGCCTTGTGGGAGCCCGAGAATGGTTATAAGAAACTCTTT.

The chain joins TRGV2 to TRGJP2. The CDR3 loop spans 17 amino acids. CDR1 EGSNGY and CDR2 YDSYNSKV come from the germline V gene. Germline trimming cut 0 bases from V and 2 bases from J; bases unmatched to any gene: 9. The CDR3 loop reads CATWDGRGESSDWIKTF. The CDR3 DNA sequence: TGTGCCACCTGGGACGGGCGTGGAGAGAGTAGTGATTGGATCAAGACGTTT.

This clone has only a few counts. This specimen includes other DNA sequences encoding the same CDR3. The chain is built from TRGV4 and TRGJ1 or TRGJ2. Germline V gives CDR1 EGSTGY, CDR2 YDSYTSSV. V was pared by 0 bases and J by 7 bases, with 6 bases of the junction left unmatched. CDR3 size: 13 residues. Here the CDR3 reads CATWDGLGYKKLF. The CDR3 coding sequence is TGTGCCACCTGGGATGGGCTGGGCTATAAGAAACTCTTT.

The chain has TRGV9 and TRGJP2. From germline, CDR1 is GITISATS and CDR2 ISYDGTV (reference sequence). The CDR3 spans 16 residues. The ends lost 0 bases at V and 8 bases at J; junction bases unmatched: 12. This CDR3 reads CALWEVFNSGDWIKTF. The CDR3 bases are TGTGCCTTGTGGGAGGTGTTCAATAGTGGCGATTGGATCAAGACGTTT.

V gene TRGV8 combines with J gene TRGJ1 or TRGJ2. The CDR3 contains 12 residues. CDR1 is VENAVY and CDR2 is YDSYNSRV in the germline V gene. Trimming removed 2 bases from V and 9 bases from J; junction bases left unmatched: 7. The CDR3 is CATWDNEPKKLF. CDR3 nucleotides: TGTGCCACCTGGGATAATGAGCCTAAGAAACTCTTT.

This clone was recorded a few times. The V gene is TRGV4, the J gene TRGJ1 or TRGJ2. In germline, CDR1 is EGSTGY, CDR2 YDSYTSSV. The CDR3 is made up of 15 amino acids. With V trimmed by 3 bases and J by 3 bases, 11 bases remained unmatched. This CDR3 is CATWDRNIIYYKKLF. In nucleotides, the CDR3 is TGTGCCACCTGGGATAGGAATATCATTTATTATAAGAAACTCTTT.

V gene TRGV9 combines with J gene TRGJ1 or TRGJ2. The CDR3 runs to 11 residues. V lost 3 bases, J lost 10 bases, and 6 bases stayed unmatched. Germline CDR1 is GITISATS and CDR2 is ISYDGTV (reference sequence). The DNA of the CDR3 is TGTGCCTTGTGGGAGCGGCAGAAGAAACTCTTT. Translating it yields CALWERQKKLF.

This clone appeared a few times. In the same sample, other DNA sequences code for this CDR3. The rearrangement uses TRGV2 and TRGJ1 or TRGJ2. The CDR3 totals 11 residues. Unmatched junction bases numbered 4, after V lost 1 base and J lost 10 bases. CDR1 is EGSNGY and CDR2 is YDSYNSKV in the germline V gene. DNA of the CDR3: TGTGCCACCTGGGACGGCCAAAAGAAACTCTTT. Protein sequence: CATWDGQKKLF.

This clone appeared a few times. The rearrangement joins TRGV8 to TRGJP2. J was trimmed by 2 bases and V by 5 bases; bases with no gene match: 8. The CDR3 contains 15 residues. The germline CDR1 and CDR2 sequences are VENAVY and YDSYNSRV. Here the CDR3 DNA reads TGTGCCACCTGGGGAAATACGAGTAGTGATTGGATCAAGACGTTT. Translated: CATWGNTSSDWIKTF.

J is TRGJ1 or TRGJ2 and V is TRGV3. CDR1 is VTNTFY, CDR2 YDVSTARD, per germline (reference sequence). The ends lost 0 bases at V and 8 bases at J; junction bases unmatched: 13. This CDR3 contains 15 residues. CDR3 bases: TGTGCCACCTGGGACAGGCACGCCGTGAAAGATAAGAAACTCTTT. This gives the protein CATWDRHAVKDKKLF.

This clone was picked up a small number of times. The chain carries TRGV8 and TRGJP2. The germline V gene has CDR1 VENAVY and CDR2 YDSYNSRV. The CDR3 extends over 17 amino acids. Germline trimming cut 0 bases from V and 0 bases from J; bases unmatched to any gene: 7. The DNA for the CDR3 is TGTGCCACCTGGGATAGGCTAGGGTATAGTAGTGATTGGATCAAGACGTTT. Protein: CATWDRLGYSSDWIKTF.

On this clone: One base away lies a much larger clone, so this may be a sequencing read error. The chain couples TRGV8 to TRGJ1 or TRGJ2. The CDR3 consists of 14 residues. Germline CDR1 reads VENAVY; CDR2 reads YDSYNSRV. After removal of 4 bases from V and 0 bases from J, the junction contained 6 bases not matched to a gene. Here the CDR3 reads CATWEGSNYYKKLF. The CDR3 bases are TGTGCCACCTGGGAGGGATCGAATTATTATAAGAAACTCTTT.

V usage is TRGV2 and J usage is TRGJ1 or TRGJ2. The CDR3 has 13 amino acids. The V gene end was trimmed by 3 bases and the J gene end by 10 bases; junction bases not matched to a gene: 12. From germline, CDR1 is EGSNGY and CDR2 YDSYNSKV. The CDR3 DNA reads TGTGCCACCTGGGACTTACGAAGCCCCAAGAAACTCTTT. Protein product: CATWDLRSPKKLF.

By share, this clone ranks as medium-sized (0.01 to 0.1%). This specimen includes other DNA sequences encoding the same CDR3. The chain joins TRGV2 to TRGJ1 or TRGJ2. The CDR3 is 12 amino acids. Germline lookup yields CDR1 EGSNGY and CDR2 YDSYNSKV. With V trimmed by 0 bases and J by 7 bases, 3 bases remained unmatched. CDR3 in amino acids: CATWDGGYKKLF. The CDR3 region has the DNA TGTGCCACCTGGGACGGGGGGTATAAGAAACTCTTT.